The source of this TCR beta chain is a study of blood T cell repertoires in COVID-19. About the study: Specimens from acute and convalescent COVID-19 originated in the United States, Italy and Spain. PBMCs, B-cell-depleted T cells, or T cells provided the cDNA or gDNA that made up the material.

V trimming: 3 bases; J trimming: 5 bases; junction bases outside the gene matches: 12. In germline, CDR1 is MDHEN, CDR2 SYDVKM. This CDR3 comprises 17 residues. Original processing notes: The assay estimated nucleated cells by amplifying reference gene primers. Using immunoSEQ multiplex PCR, the repertoire was profiled, and TCRdb retains in-frame clones only, with some absent. Clonal size and the V and J genes are those of that table, whereas D and trimming came from the DNA. The data contain roughly 93,000 clones, roughly 80% of them seen just once; the ten biggest clones take up roughly 10%. The sequencing sample was made of peripheral blood. The chain couples TRBV28 to TRBJ2-1; 8 nucleotides align to TRBD2. The clonotype comes from an elderly woman with acute or convalescent COVID-19. This CDR3 is CASSLGFPGLVNNEQFF. The CDR3 DNA reads as TGTGCCAGCAGTTTGGGTTTCCCGGGACTAGTTAACAATGAGCAGTTCTTC.